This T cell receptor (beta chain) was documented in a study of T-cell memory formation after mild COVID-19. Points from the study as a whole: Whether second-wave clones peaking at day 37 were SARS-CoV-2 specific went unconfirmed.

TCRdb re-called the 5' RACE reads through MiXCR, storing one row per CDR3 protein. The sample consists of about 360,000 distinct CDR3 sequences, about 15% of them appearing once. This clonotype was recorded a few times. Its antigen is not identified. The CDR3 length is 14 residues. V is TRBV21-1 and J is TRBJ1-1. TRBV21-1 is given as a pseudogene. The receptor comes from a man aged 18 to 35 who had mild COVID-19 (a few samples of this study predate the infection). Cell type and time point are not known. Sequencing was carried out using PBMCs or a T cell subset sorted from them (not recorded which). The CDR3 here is CASSKALTNTEAFF. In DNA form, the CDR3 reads TGTGCCAGCAGCAAAGCGCTAACGAACACTGAAGCTTTCTTT.